This T cell receptor beta chain comes out of a study of cytomegalovirus exposure and HLA in healthy donors. The PCR employed 60 Vbeta primers together with 13 Jbeta primers. Generated by immunoSEQ multiplex PCR, the TCRdb table keeps only in-frame clones and is missing some. The table lists over 120,000 clones, approximately 80% of them singletons. The ends were cut back, 0 bases at V and 11 bases at J, with 22 bases in the middle. Germline V gene lookup returns CDR1 MNHEY and CDR2 SVGAGI. This CDR3 comprises 16 residues. The chain combines TRBV6-5 with TRBJ1-1, with D maybe TRBD1 (6 bases). Sequencing used PBMCs. The receptor comes from a female donor in good health and CMV-seronegative. The CDR3 sequence: CASSYSLHHRAGVAFF. CDR3 bases: TGTGCCAGCAGTTACTCGCTTCATCATAGGGCAGGGGTGGCTTTCTTT.